These T cell receptor beta chains were read from a single sample in a study of CD8 T cells in Susac syndrome. TCRdb re-analysed the immunoSEQ multiplex PCR reads in MiXCR, keeping a single row per CDR3 protein. The table includes 150,000 to 200,000 distinct CDR3 sequences, roughly 95% detected once. The specimen was CD4+ T cells from PBMCs. These receptors were taken from a human donor in good health. The CDR3 runs from the conserved cysteine through the conserved F or W. A D gene is named only where the DNA matches it firmly. Clone size appears in some rows only: once, few, many, or a class for an expanded clone.

clone size,J gene,V gene,D gene,CDR3 DNA,CDR3 protein
NA,TRBJ2-4,TRBV7-8,NA,TGTGCCAGCAGCCCTCGGACTATCGGTGGCATTCAGTACTTC,CASSPRTIGGIQYF
NA,TRBJ2-1,TRBV9,NA,TGTGCCAGCAGCGTAGGATCAAGGGCGGTGAATGAGCAGTTCTTC,CASSVGSRAVNEQFF
NA,TRBJ2-7,TRBV7-2,NA,TGTGCCAGCAGCGCTGCGAGAGAGCAGTACTTC,CASSAAREQYF
NA,TRBJ2-5,TRBV7-2,NA,TGTGCCAGCAGCTTAGCCCACAACCAAGAGACCCAGTACTTC,CASSLAHNQETQYF
NA,TRBJ2-7,TRBV30,TRBD2,TGTGCCTGGAGTTTTCCCGGGACTAGCGGATTCTACGAGCAGTACTTC,CAWSFPGTSGFYEQYF
NA,TRBJ1-5,TRBV7-9,NA,TGTGCCAGCGGGGGGGCGGAACTTGGTCAGCCCCAGCATTTT,CASGGAELGQPQHF
NA,TRBJ2-5,TRBV3-1,NA,TGTGCCAGCAGCCAAGAGCGACAGGCCGTAGCAGAGACCCAGTACTTC,CASSQERQAVAETQYF
NA,TRBJ2-3,TRBV12-5,TRBD1,TGTGCTAGTGGTTTACGGGACAGGGAGACAGATACGCAGTATTTT,CASGLRDRETDTQYF
NA,TRBJ1-4,TRBV6-8,NA,TGTGCCAGCAACACCCGGGAAAAACTGTTTTTT,CASNTREKLFF
few,TRBJ1-1,TRBV6-5,NA,TGTGCCAGCAGTTACGTCCGAGTGGACACTGAAGCTTTCTTT,CASSYVRVDTEAFF
NA,TRBJ2-3,TRBV5-4,NA,TGTGCCAGCAGCCAACACTATAGCCGGGCAGATACGCAGTATTTT,CASSQHYSRADTQYF
NA,TRBJ1-2,TRBV7-2,NA,TGTGCCAGCAGTCCCCGAATGGGGAGAGGCTACACCTTC,CASSPRMGRGYTF
NA,TRBJ2-6,TRBV20-1,TRBD1,TGCAGTGCTAGTCGAGGGGGCCGGGGGGCCAACGTCCTGACTTTC,CSASRGGRGANVLTF
NA,TRBJ2-7,TRBV7-9,NA,TGTGCCAGCAGCTTACAAAACAGGGAAAACGAGCAGTACTTC,CASSLQNRENEQYF
NA,TRBJ2-3,TRBV20-1,NA,TGCAGTGCTCAAAGAGCAGATACGCAGTATTTT,CSAQRADTQYF
NA,TRBJ1-5,TRBV27,TRBD1,TGTGCCAGCAGCGGGACAGCGTATCAGCCCCAGCATTTT,CASSGTAYQPQHF
once,TRBJ1-6,TRBV2,NA,TGTGCCAGCAGTGATAATTCACCCCTCCACTTT,CASSDNSPLHF
NA,TRBJ1-4,TRBV5-1,TRBD1,TGCGCCAGCAGCGGGACAGGGAAGACGGAACTGTTTTTT,CASSGTGKTELFF
NA,TRBJ1-5,TRBV20-1,NA,TGCAGTGCGGGAGGACAGAAAGATCAGCCCCAGCATTTT,CSAGGQKDQPQHF
NA,TRBJ2-2,TRBV9,NA,TGTGCCAGCGGTGGCTATAACACCGGGGAGCTGTTTTTT,CASGGYNTGELFF
NA,TRBJ1-3,TRBV24-1,TRBD1,TGTGCCACGCAGGGGGTTGCTGGAAACACCATATATTTT,CATQGVAGNTIYF